The 26 T cell receptor beta chains reported below all come from one sample, sequenced in a study of PD-L1 blockade in urothelial cancer. This sample's time point: pretreatment peripheral blood. The method was immunoSEQ multiplex PCR; TCRdb's version includes in-frame clones alone and lacks a portion of them. The sample holds some 56,000 clones, about 80% seen once. This sample comprised PBMCs, obtained around atezolizumab (anti-PD-L1) treatment. These receptors were obtained from a man aged 45 to 65 with urothelial cancer.

This clone was counted only a few times. The gene calls are TRBV5-1 and TRBJ2-6; possible D gene TRBD2, 7 bases. The CDR3 covers 19 residues. V gave up 0 bases and J gave up 0 bases, with 16 bases separating them. Germline CDR1 reads SGHRS; CDR2 reads YFSETQ. CDR3 nucleotides: TGCGCCAGCAGCTTGGGGGCCCGGGGGGCAGCCTCTGGGGCCAACGTCCTGACTTTC. Protein product: CASSLGARGAASGANVLTF.

This sequence joins TRBV11-2 and TRBJ2-5, with TRBD2 matching over 11 bases. This CDR3 spans 18 amino acids. V dropped 5 bases and J dropped 0; count of bases not matched to a gene: 11. The germline CDR1 and CDR2 sequences are SGHAT and FQNNGV. The CDR3 region is CASSPGLLAGDHQETQYF. The CDR3 region has the DNA TGTGCCAGCAGCCCGGGGTTACTAGCGGGGGACCACCAAGAGACCCAGTACTTC.

The gene calls are TRBV9 and TRBJ2-2, with TRBD2 matching over 10 bases. CDR1 and CDR2 from the germline V gene are SGDLS and YYNGEE. The V and J ends lost 4 bases and 7 bases, in that order; junction bases with no gene match: 31. The CDR3 sequence is 23 residues long. This chain's CDR3 is CASSTPGPAIEASGSFDGGELFF. As DNA, the CDR3 is TGTGCCAGCAGCACCCCGGGCCCGGCTATCGAGGCTAGCGGGAGTTTTGATGGCGGGGAGCTGTTTTTT.

The chain is built from TRBV7-9 and TRBJ1-1, with D tentatively TRBD1 (6 bases). V shed 4 bases and J shed 13 bases, with 19 bases lying between them. The germline V gene encodes CDR1 SEHNR and CDR2 FQNEAQ (reference sequence). The CDR3 consists of 13 residues. CDR3 bases: TGTGCCAGCAGCTCTAAGACCTTCGAGGGGGATTTCTTT. Translating gives CASSSKTFEGDFF.

There are a few counts of this clone. The chain recombines TRBV6-6 with TRBJ2-5; perhaps TRBD1 as D (6 bases). The V gene's germline CDR1 is MNHNY and CDR2 SVGAGI (reference sequence). V gave up 7 bases and J gave up 5 bases, with 17 bases separating them. The CDR3 has 14 amino acids. The DNA for the CDR3 is TGTGCCAGCAAAATAGGGGGTTGGGGCGAGACCCAGTACTTC. It yields the protein CASKIGGWGETQYF.

The chain combines TRBV18 with TRBJ2-3; 8 bases map to TRBD1. After removal of 3 bases from V and 2 bases from J, the junction contained 13 bases not matched to a gene. The germline CDR1 and CDR2 sequences are KGHSH and LQKENI. This CDR3 region has 18 residues. The CDR3 bases are TGTGCCAGCTCACCCGACCCTACGACAGGGGAAGACACAGATACGCAGTATTTT. Translation gives CASSPDPTTGEDTDTQYF.

The rearrangement uses TRBV5-6 and TRBJ1-5; 8 bases agree with TRBD1. Unmatched junction bases numbered 6, after V lost 3 bases and J lost 1 base. The length of the CDR3 is 16 residues. Germline V gives CDR1 SGHDT, CDR2 YYEEEE. The CDR3 sequence: CASSYAGGLSNQPQHF. CDR3 bases: TGTGCCAGCAGCTACGCAGGGGGCTTAAGCAATCAGCCCCAGCATTTT.

In its sample, this clone was seen once. The chain joins TRBV5-8 to TRBJ1-2; D gene unclear. The V gene's germline CDR1 is SGHTS and CDR2 YDEGEE. The CDR3 totals 13 residues. V lost 9 bases and J 7 bases, leaving 19 bases between the germline ends. As DNA, the CDR3 is TGTGCCACCCTTCTAGGCGTCATCGGTGGCTACACCTTC. It codes for CATLLGVIGGYTF.

V gene TRBV11-1 combines with J gene TRBJ1-6; TRBD1 agrees at 8 bases. J was trimmed by 3 bases and V by 4 bases; bases with no gene match: 8. The CDR3 has 17 amino acids. Germline V CDR1 and CDR2: SGHAT, FQDESV (reference sequence). CDR3 in amino acids: CASSSGGDRSYNSPLHF. CDR3 DNA sequence: TGTGCCAGCAGCTCCGGCGGGGACAGGAGCTATAATTCACCCCTCCACTTT.

This chain connects TRBV18 to TRBJ1-5; possible D gene TRBD1, 5 bases. The germline V and J ends were trimmed by 4 bases and 4 bases, with 11 bases remaining between them. Germline V lookup: CDR1 KGHSH, CDR2 LQKENI. The CDR3 length is 14 residues. The CDR3 spells CASSRGTLNQPQHF. The DNA for the CDR3 is TGTGCCAGCTCACGCGGGACCCTGAATCAGCCCCAGCATTTT.

V usage is TRBV6-5 and J usage is TRBJ1-2; TRBD1 aligns across 7 bases. CDR3 length: 13 amino acids. Looked up from germline, CDR1 is MNHEY and CDR2 is SVGAGI. The V segment lost 5 bases and the J segment 4 bases; nucleotides outside the gene matches: 4. CDR3 loop: CASSPGTVYGYTF. The CDR3 region has the DNA TGTGCCAGCAGTCCCGGGACAGTCTATGGCTACACCTTC.

This clone was detected only once. The chain recombines TRBV5-1 with TRBJ2-7; 9 bases line up with TRBD1. CDR3 length: 15 residues. In germline, CDR1 is SGHRS, CDR2 YFSETQ. The V segment lost 3 bases and the J segment 1 base; nucleotides outside the gene matches: 5. The CDR3 bases are TGCGCCAGCAGCTCGGGGGACAGGGTATCCTACGAGCAGTACTTC. Its translation: CASSSGDRVSYEQYF.

The chain combines TRBV12-5 with TRBJ2-4; a weak D match, TRBD1 (6 bases). V shed 4 bases and J shed 2 bases, with 12 bases lying between them. The CDR3 runs to 15 residues. The germline V gene has CDR1 LGHNT and CDR2 FRNRAP. The CDR3 loop reads CASGSTGGPKNIQYF. In DNA, the CDR3 is TGTGCTAGTGGTTCGACAGGCGGGCCCAAAAACATTCAGTACTTC.

This chain uses TRBV5-1 with TRBJ2-1, with a tentative D call TRBD2 (5 bases). The CDR3 consists of 15 residues. V was cut by 1 base and J by 3 bases, with 11 bases left in between. Germline CDR1 reads SGHRS; CDR2 reads YFSETQ. CDR3 loop: CASSLRRGSYNEQFF. In nucleotides, the CDR3 is TGCGCCAGCAGCTTGCGGAGAGGGAGCTACAATGAGCAGTTCTTC.

J is TRBJ2-7 and V is TRBV29-1; 9 nucleotides agree with TRBD1. After removal of 5 bases from V and 3 bases from J, the junction contained 2 bases not matched to a gene. In germline, CDR1 is SQVTM, CDR2 ANQGSEA. The CDR3 loop spans 12 amino acids. CDR3 loop: CSVWTGVYEQYF. In DNA form, the CDR3 reads TGCAGCGTTTGGACAGGGGTCTACGAGCAGTACTTC.

The J gene is TRBJ2-5, the V gene TRBV7-3; 8 positions match TRBD2. This CDR3 is 18 amino acids long. The V gene's germline CDR1 is SGHTA and CDR2 FQGTGA. V lost 0 bases, J lost 3 bases, and 12 bases stayed unmatched. CDR3 loop: CASSLTGGGPRDKETQYF. CDR3 nucleotides: TGTGCCAGCAGCTTAACCGGGGGGGGCCCGCGGGATAAAGAGACCCAGTACTTC.

The chain recombines TRBV7-9 with TRBJ2-5; TRBD1 matches at 9 bases. V lost 1 base and J lost 5; bases outside the gene matches: 8. Per germline, CDR1 SEHNR and CDR2 FQNEAQ (reference sequence). The CDR3 covers 16 residues. In DNA, the CDR3 is TGTGCCAGCAGCTTAGTACCCCCGGGACAGGGTGAGACCCAGTACTTC. It is translated as CASSLVPPGQGETQYF. Drawing the rest from reference TRBV7-9 and TRBJ2-5, the complete variable domain is DTGVSQNPRHKITKRGQNVTFRCDPISEHNRLYWYRQTLGQGPEFLTYFQNEAQLEKSRLLSDRFSAERPKGSFSTLEIQRTEQGDSAMYLCASSLVPPGQGETQYFGPGTRLLVL.

The chain joins TRBV6-4 to TRBJ2-7; tentatively, D is TRBD2 (7 bases). Germline V lookup: CDR1 MRHNA, CDR2 SNTAGT. The CDR3 has 17 amino acids. Trimming pared 9 bases from V and 4 bases from J, leaving 28 bases between. The CDR3 sequence is CARPKGGEIPASYEQYF. DNA for the CDR3: TGTGCCAGACCAAAGGGGGGGGAGATTCCAGCGTCTTACGAGCAGTACTTC.

V and J are TRBV7-2 and TRBJ2-7; D perhaps matches TRBD2 (5 bases). V lost 3 bases to trimming and J lost 6 bases, with 15 bases between them. This CDR3 is built from 14 residues. Germline V lookup: CDR1 SGHTA, CDR2 FQGNSA. The CDR3 spells CASSFRGSVAEQYF. The CDR3 region has the DNA TGTGCCAGCAGCTTCAGAGGGAGTGTGGCCGAGCAGTACTTC.

The rearrangement uses TRBV27 and TRBJ2-3; 8 positions match TRBD1. Germline CDR1 and CDR2: MNHEY and SMNVEV (reference sequence). The V and J ends lost 2 bases and 10 bases, in that order; junction bases with no gene match: 11. The CDR3 is 15 residues long. CDR3 bases: TGTGCCAGCAGTTTAACCCCACCCAGGGGGCGGTCGCAGTATTTT. As protein: CASSLTPPRGRSQYF.

A few counts support this clone. This sequence joins TRBV5-1 and TRBJ1-1; TRBD1 matches 9 bases. Germline-derived CDR1 and CDR2 are SGHRS and YFSETQ. Losses at the gene ends were 3 bases for V and 0 bases for J; bases not matched to a gene: 6. The CDR3 consists of 16 residues. The CDR3 DNA follows: TGCGCCAGCAGCTCCGGGACAGGGAGGGTGAACACTGAAGCTTTCTTT. Translation gives CASSSGTGRVNTEAFF.

The chain has TRBV19 and TRBJ1-1; perhaps TRBD1 as D (6 bases). The CDR3 sequence is 13 residues long. Germline-derived CDR1 and CDR2 are LNHDA and SQIVND (reference sequence). Trimming left V 6 bases short and J 5 bases short, with 13 bases between. This chain's CDR3 is CASREHRVTEAFF. The CDR3 DNA follows: TGTGCCAGTAGAGAACACAGGGTTACTGAAGCTTTCTTT.

This clone was observed once. The chain combines TRBV19 with TRBJ1-4; TRBD1 is a possible D gene (6 bases). Trimming cost V 6 bases and J 7 bases, with 21 bases left between them. The CDR3 runs 16 residues. Germline-derived CDR1 and CDR2 are LNHDA and SQIVND (reference sequence). Here the CDR3 DNA reads TGTGCCAGTAGCTTGAGACCAGGGGCGCTTGGTGAAAAACTGTTTTTT. It translates to CASSLRPGALGEKLFF.

The chain is built from TRBV7-9 and TRBJ2-5; TRBD2 matches 8 bases. This CDR3 is built from 17 residues. With V trimmed by 5 bases and J by 1 base, 12 bases remained unmatched. Germline CDR1 SEHNR, CDR2 FQNEAQ (reference sequence). CDR3 residues: CASSPSGVAGSQETQYF. CDR3 nucleotide sequence: TGTGCCAGCAGCCCCTCAGGAGTAGCGGGAAGCCAAGAGACCCAGTACTTC.

The V and J genes are TRBV30 and TRBJ2-5; D might be TRBD2 (6 bases). Per germline, CDR1 GTSNPN and CDR2 SVGIG (reference sequence). This CDR3 has 20 residues. Trimming pared 2 bases from V and 1 base from J, leaving 29 bases between. CDR3 sequence (DNA): TGTGCCTGGAGTCCCACCACACCCAACATCTGGACACTAGCCCAAGAGACCCAGTACTTC. The encoded protein is CAWSPTTPNIWTLAQETQYF.

The gene calls are TRBV28 and TRBJ2-7, with 9 bases aligning to TRBD1. CDR1 is MDHEN and CDR2 is SYDVKM in the germline V gene. V was pared by 5 bases and J by 2 bases, with 4 bases of the junction left unmatched. This CDR3 is built from 14 residues. CDR3 in DNA: TGTGCCAGCAGTCCATGGACAGGGGCCTACGAGCAGTACTTC. It translates to CASSPWTGAYEQYF.